Sequencing of this TCR beta chain was carried out in a study of OX40 agonist ivuxolimab in advanced cancers. Here immunoSEQ multiplex PCR was the method, and the copy in TCRdb shows in-frame clones only, minus some. The sample has tens of thousands of clones; around 80% are singletons. This clone was seen once. Other DNA sequences within the sample encode an identical CDR3. Germline CDR1 SGHTA, CDR2 FQGTGA. V lost 4 bases to trimming and J lost 4 bases; unmatched junction nucleotides: 9. This CDR3 region has 16 residues. The material was CD4+ or CD8+ T cells sorted from blood, obtained in a trial of the OX40 agonist ivuxolimab. This rearrangement joins TRBV7-3 to TRBJ2-2, with 7 bases that match TRBD2. This sequence was found in an adult with an advanced solid tumor such as melanoma, head and neck, liver or kidney cancer. CDR3 sequence reads: CASSSYLSGGTGELFF. The CDR3, as DNA: TGTGCCAGCAGCTCATACCTTTCGGGGGGCACCGGGGAGCTGTTTTTT. The full variable domain, rest sourced from reference TRBV7-3 and TRBJ2-2, is GAGVSQTPSNKVTEKGKYVELRCDPISGHTALYWYRQSLGQGPEFLIYFQGTGAADDSGLPNDRFFAVRPEGSVSTLKIQRTERGDSAVYLCASSSYLSGGTGELFFGEGSRLTVL.